Listed below are T cell receptor beta chains from one sample, sequenced in a study of identical twins. Using its own MiXCR run on the 5' RACE reads, TCRdb lists one record per CDR3 protein. The sample has approximately 670,000 distinct CDR3 sequences, around 6.1% seen once; the top ten hold 1.5% to 2%. Sequences were obtained from naive T cells sorted from blood. The source of these receptors is a man aged 18 to 30 in good health. The CDR3 runs from the conserved cysteine through the conserved F or W. The order of the fields is J gene, D gene, clone size, V gene, CDR3 DNA, CDR3 protein. D genes are given only for firm matches. Expanded clones get a size class; other rows say once, few or many, or leave the size out.

J gene: TRBJ2-7; D gene: .; clone size: many; V gene: TRBV7-2; CDR3 DNA: TGTGCCAGCAGCTTAGGCAGAGTCTACGAGCAGTACTTC; CDR3 protein: CASSLGRVYEQYF
J gene: TRBJ1-2; D gene: .; clone size: few; V gene: TRBV11-2; CDR3 DNA: TGTGCCAGCAGCCTAGACATTGACTATGGCTACACCTTC; CDR3 protein: CASSLDIDYGYTF
J gene: TRBJ2-2; D gene: .; clone size: .; V gene: TRBV7-2; CDR3 DNA: TGTGCCAGCAGCTTAGTTAGCGTGCCCGGGGAGCTGTTTTTT; CDR3 protein: CASSLVSVPGELFF
J gene: TRBJ2-3; D gene: TRBD2; clone size: many; V gene: TRBV29-1; CDR3 DNA: TGCAGCGTAGTAAGGACTAGCGGGACCACAGATACGCAGTATTTT; CDR3 protein: CSVVRTSGTTDTQYF
J gene: TRBJ2-5; D gene: .; clone size: .; V gene: TRBV18; CDR3 DNA: TGTGCCAGCTCATCCCTCGGGAGTCGGGGAGAGACCCAGTACTTC; CDR3 protein: CASSSLGSRGETQYF
J gene: TRBJ1-1; D gene: .; clone size: few; V gene: TRBV20-1; CDR3 DNA: TGCAGTGCTAGAGGAACAGTGAACACTGAAGCTTTCTTT; CDR3 protein: CSARGTVNTEAFF
J gene: TRBJ2-6; D gene: .; clone size: .; V gene: TRBV14; CDR3 DNA: TGTGCCAGCTCCAAGGGTGGGGCCAACGTCCTGACTTTC; CDR3 protein: CASSKGGANVLTF
J gene: TRBJ2-3; D gene: .; clone size: .; V gene: TRBV7-9; CDR3 DNA: TGTGCCAGCAGCTTACCCAGGACTAGCACAGATACGCAGTATTTT; CDR3 protein: CASSLPRTSTDTQYF
J gene: TRBJ1-4; D gene: TRBD1; clone size: many; V gene: TRBV29-1; CDR3 DNA: TGCAGCGTTACATCCGGGACAGGGGATGAAAAACTGTTTTTT; CDR3 protein: CSVTSGTGDEKLFF
J gene: TRBJ2-1; D gene: TRBD2; clone size: .; V gene: TRBV7-6; CDR3 DNA: TGTGCCAGCAGCCTACCCCGGGATAGCGGGAGATCCTCCTACAATGAGCAGTTCTTC; CDR3 protein: CASSLPRDSGRSSYNEQFF
J gene: TRBJ2-7; D gene: .; clone size: .; V gene: TRBV7-2; CDR3 DNA: TGTGCCAGCAGCTTAGTAAGTCTATCGTTCGAGCAGTACTTC; CDR3 protein: CASSLVSLSFEQYF
J gene: TRBJ2-1; D gene: .; clone size: .; V gene: TRBV5-1; CDR3 DNA: TGCGCCAGCAGCTTGGTGGGACCCTTAGGTCCTCCGGATGAGCAGTTCTTC; CDR3 protein: CASSLVGPLGPPDEQFF
J gene: TRBJ2-5; D gene: TRBD2; clone size: many; V gene: TRBV25-1; CDR3 DNA: TGTGCCAGCAGTGACCCCGAGGGACTAATCGGGGCCCAGTACTTC; CDR3 protein: CASSDPEGLIGAQYF
J gene: TRBJ2-1; D gene: .; clone size: many; V gene: TRBV5-1; CDR3 DNA: TGCGCCAGCAGTGACGCTCGGGACAATGAGCAGTTCTTC; CDR3 protein: CASSDARDNEQFF
J gene: TRBJ2-2; D gene: TRBD1; clone size: .; V gene: TRBV30; CDR3 DNA: TGTGCCTGGAGTGTACGGAAGGCAGGGGGTAACACCGGGGAGCTGTTTTTT; CDR3 protein: CAWSVRKAGGNTGELFF
J gene: TRBJ2-1; D gene: .; clone size: .; V gene: TRBV19; CDR3 DNA: TGTGCCAGTAGTGTTACAGGGTACAATGAGCAGTTCTTC; CDR3 protein: CASSVTGYNEQFF
J gene: TRBJ2-1; D gene: .; clone size: many; V gene: TRBV2; CDR3 DNA: TGTGCCAGCATGGCAGACAAGGGGAATGAGCAGTTCTTC; CDR3 protein: CASMADKGNEQFF
J gene: TRBJ1-3; D gene: .; clone size: many; V gene: TRBV5-6; CDR3 DNA: TGTGCCAGCAGTCCGGGCGATTTTTCTGGAAACACCATATATTTT; CDR3 protein: CASSPGDFSGNTIYF
J gene: TRBJ2-5; D gene: .; clone size: few; V gene: TRBV28; CDR3 DNA: TGTGCCAGCAGCTGGGGTATCAAAGAGACCCAGTACTTC; CDR3 protein: CASSWGIKETQYF
J gene: TRBJ2-3; D gene: .; clone size: many; V gene: TRBV29-1; CDR3 DNA: TGCAGCGTTGATCGGGACGTGGCAGATACGCAGTATTTT; CDR3 protein: CSVDRDVADTQYF
J gene: TRBJ2-5; D gene: .; clone size: .; V gene: TRBV6-2/TRBV6-3; CDR3 DNA: TGTGCCAGCAGTTACTTTGGGCCCCTTTGGAGGGAGACCCAGTACTTC; CDR3 protein: CASSYFGPLWRETQYF
J gene: TRBJ2-3; D gene: .; clone size: many; V gene: TRBV12-3/TRBV12-4; CDR3 DNA: TGTGCCAGCAGCCCCCAAGTAGATACGCAGTATTTT; CDR3 protein: CASSPQVDTQYF
J gene: TRBJ2-5; D gene: TRBD1; clone size: .; V gene: TRBV7-9; CDR3 DNA: TGTGCCAGCAGCTTTCCGGAACAGGGGAAGGAGACCCAGTACTTC; CDR3 protein: CASSFPEQGKETQYF
J gene: TRBJ1-2; D gene: .; clone size: few; V gene: TRBV6-5; CDR3 DNA: TGTGCCAGCAGGGCCTATAACTATGGCTACACCTTC; CDR3 protein: CASRAYNYGYTF
J gene: TRBJ1-1; D gene: .; clone size: many; V gene: TRBV12-3/TRBV12-4; CDR3 DNA: TGTGCCAGTTCCAAAGGTGAGGTGAACACTGAAGCTTTCTTT; CDR3 protein: CASSKGEVNTEAFF
J gene: TRBJ2-4; D gene: TRBD1; clone size: many; V gene: TRBV9; CDR3 DNA: TGTGCCAGCAGCATGGGACAGAGAAACATTCAGTACTTC; CDR3 protein: CASSMGQRNIQYF
J gene: TRBJ2-3; D gene: .; clone size: many; V gene: TRBV5-1; CDR3 DNA: TGCGCCAGCGACGAGGGTACTAGCACAGATACGCAGTATTTT; CDR3 protein: CASDEGTSTDTQYF
J gene: TRBJ1-5; D gene: .; clone size: many; V gene: TRBV19; CDR3 DNA: TGTGCCAGTAGTCCTCCGGGACGAAATCAGCCCCAGCATTTT; CDR3 protein: CASSPPGRNQPQHF
J gene: TRBJ1-1; D gene: TRBD1; clone size: few; V gene: TRBV7-2; CDR3 DNA: TGTGCCAGCAGCCCAGAGGGACAGAGCACTGAAGCTTTCTTT; CDR3 protein: CASSPEGQSTEAFF
J gene: TRBJ1-1; D gene: .; clone size: many; V gene: TRBV18; CDR3 DNA: TGTGCCAGCTCACCCCCCTCCCGTCCGAACACTGAAGCTTTCTTT; CDR3 protein: CASSPPSRPNTEAFF
J gene: TRBJ2-7; D gene: .; clone size: many; V gene: TRBV7-9; CDR3 DNA: TGTGCCAGCAGCCTCCCAGGGCCGGTGTACGAGCAGTACTTC; CDR3 protein: CASSLPGPVYEQYF
J gene: TRBJ1-1; D gene: .; clone size: .; V gene: TRBV5-5; CDR3 DNA: TGTGCCAGCAGCCCTCCCGGAGGAGACGACGAAGCTTTCTTT; CDR3 protein: CASSPPGGDDEAFF
J gene: TRBJ2-7; D gene: TRBD2; clone size: few; V gene: TRBV27; CDR3 DNA: TGTGCCACCCGGCCAGCGGGAGTAACTTACCTCTTCTACGAGCAGTACTTC; CDR3 protein: CATRPAGVTYLFYEQYF
J gene: TRBJ2-5; D gene: .; clone size: .; V gene: TRBV12-3/TRBV12-4; CDR3 DNA: TGTGCCAGCAGCTGGAGGGGTAAAGAGACCCAGTACTTC; CDR3 protein: CASSWRGKETQYF
J gene: TRBJ2-2; D gene: TRBD2; clone size: many; V gene: TRBV5-6; CDR3 DNA: TGTGCCAGCAGCTTTAAGACAGGTCCTAGCGGGAGCCCGCGGAACACCGGGGAGCTGTTTTTT; CDR3 protein: CASSFKTGPSGSPRNTGELFF
J gene: TRBJ2-2; D gene: .; clone size: many; V gene: TRBV6-6; CDR3 DNA: TGTGCCAGCAGTTACTCCGACTCCGGCTGGCTGTTTTTT; CDR3 protein: CASSYSDSGWLFF
J gene: TRBJ1-1; D gene: .; clone size: many; V gene: TRBV20-1; CDR3 DNA: TGCAGTGCCCGGGGCCTCCCCACTGAAGCTTTCTTT; CDR3 protein: CSARGLPTEAFF
J gene: TRBJ2-3; D gene: .; clone size: .; V gene: TRBV30; CDR3 DNA: TGTGCCGCAACCTCGACTGCCAAATACACAGATACGCAGTATTTT; CDR3 protein: CAATSTAKYTDTQYF
J gene: TRBJ2-6; D gene: .; clone size: .; V gene: TRBV12-3/TRBV12-4; CDR3 DNA: TGTGCCAGCAGTTTAGGGGGGCGGTTCTCTGGGGCCAACGTCCTGACTTTC; CDR3 protein: CASSLGGRFSGANVLTF
J gene: TRBJ1-5; D gene: TRBD1; clone size: many; V gene: TRBV12-3/TRBV12-4; CDR3 DNA: TGTGCCAGCAGTTTGGCGCAGGGGGTAGGCAATCAGCCCCAGCATTTT; CDR3 protein: CASSLAQGVGNQPQHF
J gene: TRBJ2-1; D gene: .; clone size: many; V gene: TRBV29-1; CDR3 DNA: TGCAGCGTTGGCCCGGGACCACAGTTCTTC; CDR3 protein: CSVGPGPQFF
J gene: TRBJ2-6; D gene: .; clone size: many; V gene: TRBV12-3/TRBV12-4; CDR3 DNA: TGTGCCAGCATGGCTGGCTCTGGGGCCAACGTCCTGACTTTC; CDR3 protein: CASMAGSGANVLTF
J gene: TRBJ2-1; D gene: TRBD2; clone size: .; V gene: TRBV20-1; CDR3 DNA: TGCAGTGCTACTCTCCGGGAGGCGGGAGCCTACAATGAGCAGTTCTTC; CDR3 protein: CSATLREAGAYNEQFF
J gene: TRBJ2-7; D gene: .; clone size: many; V gene: TRBV6-2/TRBV6-3; CDR3 DNA: TGTGCCAGCAGTTACTCGGGGGAGCAGTACTTC; CDR3 protein: CASSYSGEQYF